The 5 T cell receptor beta chains in this list originate from one sample, sequenced in a study of post-analysis software for immune sequencing data. For these TCRs, the target antigens are not known. Study findings and constraints: Several TRBV segments (TRBV5-6, TRBV5-1 and TRBV20-1 among them) occurred more frequently in patients than in controls.

Sequencing libraries made from TCR beta cDNA carried unique molecular identifiers. MiXCR was run by TCRdb on the PCR reads, yielding one entry per CDR3 protein. The profile shows roughly 620,000 distinct CDR3 sequences, around 47% of them singletons. The sample taken for sequencing was blood. Receptors were obtained from a girl between 5 and 17 years old with multiple sclerosis.

The chain has TRBV4-1 and TRBJ2-5, with D possibly being TRBD2 (6 bases). The CDR3 consists of 16 residues. The V end lost 1 base, the J end lost 1 base, and 13 bases lay between the germline ends. Germline CDR1 reads MGHRA; CDR2 reads YSYEKL. The CDR3 spells CASSQVSSLAQETQYF. DNA of the CDR3: TGCGCCAGCAGCCAAGTTTCATCACTAGCCCAAGAGACCCAGTACTTC.

This clonotype showed up just a few times. The chain employs TRBV6-5 and TRBJ1-1; 7 bases map to TRBD1. The CDR3 consists of 14 residues. The V and J ends lost 4 bases and 1 base, in that order; junction bases with no gene match: 3. The germline V gene has CDR1 MNHEY and CDR2 SVGAGI. The DNA of the CDR3 is TGTGCCAGCAGTTGGACAGGCCAGAACACTGAAGCTTTCTTT. This encodes CASSWTGQNTEAFF.

The rearrangement links TRBV20-1 to TRBJ2-7; D may match TRBD1 or TRBD2 (5 bases each). The CDR3 length is 12 residues. Germline V gene lookup returns CDR1 DFQATT and CDR2 SNEGSKA (reference sequence). CDR3 sequence reads: CRVVGEGYEQYF. The CDR3 DNA reads as TGCAGGGTAGTGGGGGAAGGCTACGAGCAGTACTTC.

In this sample, this clonotype turned up a few times. This chain connects TRBV7-6 to TRBJ2-7, with D possibly TRBD1 on 5 matching bases. Germline CDR1 SGHVS, CDR2 FNYEAQ. The CDR3 runs to 12 residues. V lost 4 bases to trimming and J lost 7 bases, with 11 bases between them. Here the CDR3 DNA reads TGTGCCAGCAGCTCGACAGCGTGGGAGCAGTACTTC. Protein sequence: CASSSTAWEQYF.

This chain joins TRBV29-1 and TRBJ2-7; D possibly matches TRBD1 or TRBD2 (5 bases each). The V gene's germline CDR1 is SQVTM and CDR2 ANQGSEA. With 3 bases removed from V and 2 bases from J, the gap between germline ends came to 23 bases. The CDR3 has 17 amino acids. CDR3 bases: TGCAGCGTTGAGGGGGATGGCGGGTCTCAAGGCGCCTACGAGCAGTACTTC. This translates into CSVEGDGGSQGAYEQYF.